The rows below give T cell receptor beta chains drawn from one sample of a study of blood T cell repertoires in COVID-19. The data were produced by immunoSEQ multiplex PCR, yet TCRdb's version contains in-frame clones alone and is incomplete. The profile shows 150,000 or so clones, about nine tenths of them singletons. The sample comprised peripheral blood. The receptors originated from a woman between 65 and 79 years old with COVID-19, enrolled during active disease. Both conserved end residues are part of each CDR3. Fields, in order: clone size, V gene, D gene, J gene, CDR3 protein, CDR3 DNA. A D gene is named only where the DNA matches it firmly. A row's size may be missing; if present it is once, few, many or a size class.

NA	TRBV3-1/TRBV3-2	NA	TRBJ1-5	CASSQDAGNQPQHF	TGTGCCAGCAGCCAAGACGCGGGGAATCAGCCCCAGCATTTT
once	TRBV28	TRBD1	TRBJ1-1	CASTGGGRAEAFF	TGTGCCAGCACGGGAGGGGGCAGGGCTGAAGCTTTCTTT
NA	TRBV18	NA	TRBJ2-7	CASSPTGYEQYF	TGTGCCAGCTCACCAACGGGCTACGAGCAGTACTTC
NA	TRBV7-3	TRBD2	TRBJ2-3	CASSPGTSFDTQYF	TGTGCCAGCAGCCCCGGGACTAGTTTTGATACGCAGTATTTT
few	TRBV28	NA	TRBJ1-1	CASSFIRAGNEAFF	TGTGCCAGCAGTTTTATTCGGGCAGGGAATGAAGCTTTCTTT
NA	TRBV28	TRBD1	TRBJ2-7	CASGDRGPYEQYF	TGTGCCAGCGGCGACAGGGGTCCCTACGAGCAGTACTTC
NA	TRBV5-1	TRBD1	TRBJ2-7	CASSSRQGQGYEQYF	TGCGCCAGCAGCTCCCGACAGGGTCAGGGTTACGAGCAGTACTTC
NA	TRBV9	NA	TRBJ2-3	CASRSGVGTDTQYF	TGTGCCAGCAGGTCCGGGGTGGGCACAGATACGCAGTATTTT
NA	TRBV28	NA	TRBJ1-2	CASSSTGTSYGYTF	TGTGCCAGCAGTTCGACCGGGACAAGCTATGGCTACACCTTC
few	TRBV18	TRBD1	TRBJ1-1	CASSPLDRDTEAFF	TGTGCCAGCTCACCACTGGACAGGGACACTGAAGCTTTCTTT
NA	TRBV5-1	TRBD1	TRBJ2-1	CASSLAGGQQYNEQFF	TGCGCCAGCAGCTTGGCAGGGGGACAGCAATACAATGAGCAGTTCTTC
NA	TRBV7-9	NA	TRBJ1-5	CASSFITGDLYSNQPQHF	TGTGCCAGCAGCTTCATCACAGGAGACTTATATAGCAATCAGCCCCAGCATTTT
NA	TRBV9	TRBD1	TRBJ1-6	CASSVRDRGSPLHF	TGTGCCAGCAGCGTCCGGGACAGAGGGTCACCCCTCCACTTT
NA	TRBV20-1	TRBD1	TRBJ1-6	CSASGTGRDNSPLHF	TGCAGTGCTAGTGGGACAGGGAGGGATAATTCACCCCTCCACTTT
once	TRBV7-6	NA	TRBJ2-7	CASSPTDNYEQYF	TGTGCCAGCAGCCCTACGGACAACTACGAGCAGTACTTC
NA	TRBV2	TRBD1	TRBJ1-5	CASKGQIGQPQHF	TGTGCCAGCAAGGGACAGATAGGTCAGCCCCAGCATTTT
NA	TRBV19	TRBD1	TRBJ1-1	CASTSLQGARTEAFF	TGTGCCAGTACCTCCCTCCAGGGGGCGAGGACTGAAGCTTTCTTT
NA	TRBV5-1	TRBD1	TRBJ2-1	CASSSGTGPYNEQFF	TGCGCCAGCAGCTCCGGGACAGGGCCCTACAATGAGCAGTTCTTC
NA	TRBV5-6	NA	TRBJ1-5	CASSLTGNQPQHF	TGTGCCAGCAGCTTAACAGGGAATCAGCCCCAGCATTTT
NA	TRBV6-2/TRBV6-3	NA	TRBJ1-5	CASSYLNGNQPQHF	TGTGCCAGCAGTTACTTAAATGGCAATCAGCCCCAGCATTTT
NA	TRBV18	TRBD2	TRBJ2-3	CASSPGTSGDTQYF	TGTGCCAGCTCGCCGGGGACTAGTGGCGATACGCAGTATTTT
NA	TRBV6-5	TRBD1	TRBJ1-6	CASRQDRATNSPLHF	TGTGCCAGCAGACAGGACAGGGCGACTAATTCACCCCTCCACTTT
NA	TRBV5-1	NA	TRBJ1-2	CASSFQDISLYGYTF	TGCGCCAGCAGCTTTCAGGACATCAGTTTATATGGCTACACCTTC
NA	TRBV2	NA	TRBJ1-2	CASSAGESGYTF	TGTGCCAGCAGCGCGGGGGAGTCTGGCTACACCTTC
NA	TRBV6-5	NA	TRBJ1-6	CASRYEARSNSPLHF	TGTGCCAGCAGATATGAGGCAAGATCTAATTCACCCCTCCACTTT
NA	TRBV6-5	TRBD1	TRBJ2-7	CASKIRDSAYEQYF	TGTGCCAGCAAGATCCGGGACAGTGCCTACGAGCAGTACTTC
NA	TRBV24-1	NA	TRBJ1-5	CATSDSRVTGPNQPQHF	TGTGCCACCAGTGATTCCCGGGTGACAGGACCCAATCAGCCCCAGCATTTT
few	TRBV7-2	TRBD1	TRBJ1-1	CASSSDRVRTEAFF	TGTGCCAGCAGCTCCGACAGGGTTAGAACTGAAGCTTTCTTT
once	TRBV28	TRBD1	TRBJ1-4	CASSSNRGQGIEKLFF	TGTGCCAGCAGTTCGAACAGGGGGCAAGGTATTGAAAAACTGTTTTTT
NA	TRBV19	TRBD1	TRBJ2-3	CASSHTDREDTQYF	TGTGCCAGTAGTCATACGGACAGGGAAGATACGCAGTATTTT
NA	TRBV18	NA	TRBJ2-1	CASSVGSGDNEQFF	TGTGCCAGCTCGGTTGGGTCCGGGGATAATGAGCAGTTCTTC
NA	TRBV5-1	NA	TRBJ2-7	CASSITQEFSYEQYF	TGCGCCAGCAGCATAACACAGGAGTTCTCCTACGAGCAGTACTTC
NA	TRBV3-1/TRBV3-2	NA	TRBJ1-5	CASSPRGAKGNQPQHF	TGTGCCAGCAGCCCCCGGGGGGCCAAGGGCAATCAGCCCCAGCATTTT
NA	TRBV28	TRBD1	TRBJ1-2	CASSPPDRGYYGYTF	TGTGCCAGCAGTCCCCCGGACAGGGGATACTATGGCTACACCTTC
NA	TRBV7-9	NA	TRBJ2-2	CASSRIDRPNTGELFF	TGTGCCAGCAGCCGCATTGACAGGCCGAACACCGGGGAGCTGTTTTTT